The 10 T cell receptor beta chains below were found in one sample sequenced in a study of shared clonotypes between healthy human individuals (dated by TCRdb to about 2020). The receptor library was made with the immunoSEQ multiplex PCR assay. TCRdb retrieved this table from immuneACCESS and kept in-frame rearrangements only. Not all clones are present; in checked studies, unresolved V genes account for under half, and no reason is known for the remainder. A total of about 2 million clones appear in this sample, approximately 94% of them only once. The top ten hold 1% to 1.5% of the sample. CD8 naive samples were obtained by positive selection for CCR7 among CD45RO-negative cells, yielding a CD45RA+CCR7+ population from which TemRA cells were excluded. Sequenced material: naive CD8+ T cells sorted from blood. Sample cell subset or site, as interpreted from the label and publication: CD45RA+CCR7+. The receptors were sampled from a man younger than 30 in good health.

As for this clone: Additional DNA sequences in this sample encode the identical CDR3. V is TRBV2 and J is TRBJ2-1, with TRBD2 as a possible D gene (5 bases). The CDR3 runs 15 residues. Trimming shortened V by 1 base and J by 0 bases, and 7 bases separated the two germline ends. CDR1 SNHLY and CDR2 FYNNEI come from the germline V gene. The CDR3 sequence is CASSEGSGSYNEQFF. The DNA for the CDR3 is TGTGCCAGCAGTGAAGGAAGCGGCTCCTACAATGAGCAGTTCTTC.

This clone appeared once. J is TRBJ1-1 and V is TRBV4-3, with no clear D. CDR1 and CDR2 (germline): LGHNA, YSLEER. Trimming stripped 4 bases from V and 1 base from J, with 16 bases between. The CDR3 consists of 16 residues. The CDR3 is CASSRLYRAPNTEAFF. CDR3 nucleotide sequence: TGCGCCAGCAGCCGCCTTTATCGGGCCCCGAACACTGAAGCTTTCTTT.

The chain joins TRBV7-2 to TRBJ2-7; 11 bases map to TRBD1. Trimming cost V 5 bases and J 1 base; bases outside gene matches: 7. Germline CDR1 and CDR2: SGHTA and FQGNSA. CDR3 length equals 16 residues. The CDR3 protein is CASSLGQGGSSYEQYF. CDR3 sequence (DNA): TGTGCCAGCAGCCTGGGACAGGGGGGGAGTTCCTACGAGCAGTACTTC.

Written as DNA, the CDR3 is TGTGCCAGCAGTTTACCGAGGACAAATAGCAATCAGCCCCAGCATTTT. Encoded protein: CASSLPRTNSNQPQHF. The rearrangement joins TRBV28 to TRBJ1-5, with D perhaps TRBD1 (5 bases). The CDR3 spans 16 residues. The germline gives CDR1 MDHEN, CDR2 SYDVKM. The ends were cut back, 2 bases at V and 0 bases at J, with 11 bases in the middle.

V and J are TRBV19 and TRBJ1-1; D gene uncertain. CDR1 and CDR2 from the germline V gene are LNHDA and SQIVND (reference sequence). V dropped 1 base and J dropped 0 bases, with 6 bases sitting between them. The CDR3 length is 14 residues. The CDR3 coding sequence is TGTGCCAGTAGTATAGTACCTATGAACACTGAAGCTTTCTTT. Protein: CASSIVPMNTEAFF.

The chain recombines TRBV5-6 with TRBJ2-7; 9 bases agree with TRBD2. Trimming at V came to 7 bases and at J to 2 bases, leaving 4 bases not matched to a gene. CDR1 SGHDT and CDR2 YYEEEE come from the germline V gene. This CDR3 has 13 residues. The CDR3 is CASGERGAYEQYF. CDR3 bases: TGTGCCAGCGGCGAGCGGGGGGCCTACGAGCAGTACTTC. Full variable domain (missing parts from reference TRBV5-6 and TRBJ2-7): DAGVTQSPTHLIKTRGQQVTLRCSPKSGHDTVSWYQQALGQGPQFIFQYYEEEERQRGNFPDRFSGHQFPNYSSELNVNALLLGDSALYLCASGERGAYEQYFGPGTRLTVT.

The V gene is TRBV4-3, the J gene TRBJ1-2, with no clear D. The CDR3 consists of 15 residues. The germline V gene encodes CDR1 LGHNA and CDR2 YSLEER. Trimming shortened V by 1 base and J by 0 bases, and 9 bases separated the two germline ends. The CDR3 region is CASSQGHKANYGYTF. DNA for the CDR3: TGCGCCAGCAGCCAAGGGCACAAAGCTAACTATGGCTACACCTTC.

Points on this clone: The same CDR3 is also encoded by other DNA sequences in this sample. The V and J genes are TRBV27 and TRBJ2-7; 7 bases agree with TRBD2. The J segment lost 4 bases and the V segment lost 0 bases, leaving 9 bases of the junction unmatched. Per germline, CDR1 MNHEY and CDR2 SMNVEV (reference sequence). CDR3 length: 16 amino acids. The CDR3 nucleotides read TGTGCCAGCAGTTTATCTCCGGGCAGCGGGACGTACGAGCAGTACTTC. As protein: CASSLSPGSGTYEQYF.

Points on this clone: The same CDR3 also results from other DNA sequences found in this sample. The V gene is TRBV6-1, the J gene TRBJ1-1; no clear D gene. The CDR3 totals 14 residues. Trimming took 3 bases from V and 0 from J, leaving 8 bases between them. Germline-derived CDR1 and CDR2 are MNHNS and SASEGT. The CDR3 nucleotides read TGTGCCAGCAGTGACGGGCAGATGAACACTGAAGCTTTCTTT. Translated: CASSDGQMNTEAFF.

The chain is built from TRBV19 and TRBJ2-1, with TRBD2 matching over 7 bases. The CDR3 is made up of 14 amino acids. Unmatched junction bases numbered 11, after V lost 7 bases and J lost 8 bases. The germline CDR1 and CDR2 sequences are LNHDA and SQIVND (reference sequence). CDR3 loop: CASTWAGVGDEQFF. For the CDR3, the DNA is TGTGCCAGTACTTGGGCGGGAGTAGGAGATGAGCAGTTCTTC.